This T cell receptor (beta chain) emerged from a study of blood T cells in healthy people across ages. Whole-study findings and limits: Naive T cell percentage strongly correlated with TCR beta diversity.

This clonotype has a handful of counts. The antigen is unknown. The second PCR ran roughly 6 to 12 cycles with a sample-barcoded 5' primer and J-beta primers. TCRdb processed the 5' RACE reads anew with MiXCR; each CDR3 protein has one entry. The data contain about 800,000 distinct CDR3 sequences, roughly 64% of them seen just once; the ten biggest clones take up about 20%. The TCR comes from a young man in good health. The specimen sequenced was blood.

The CDR3 DNA reads TGCAGTGCTACCCAGGGGGCGGGAGTGCGGGAGCAGTTCTTC. This codes for CSATQGAGVREQFF. This rearrangement joins TRBV20-1 to TRBJ2-1; D possibly corresponds to TRBD1 (8 bases). Germline CDR1 is DFQATT and CDR2 is SNEGSKA (reference sequence). Trimming removed 4 bases from V and 10 bases from J, with 20 bases in between. This CDR3 is built from 14 residues.